This TCR beta chain was obtained from a study of blood T cell repertoires in COVID-19. Study-level information: Researchers got acute and convalescent COVID-19 samples from the United States, Italy and Spain. T cells, B-cell-depleted T cells, or PBMCs supplied cDNA or gDNA.

The germline V gene has CDR1 SQVTM and CDR2 ANQGSEA. With 6 bases clipped from V and 8 bases from J, the junction kept 13 bases outside the gene matches. This CDR3 is 15 amino acids long. Original methodology: The assay estimated nucleated cells by amplifying reference gene primers. Repertoires were generated with immunoSEQ multiplex PCR, while TCRdb's copy carries only in-frame clones and drops some. V, J and clone size are those of that table, while D and trimming were read from the DNA. This repertoire shows 380,000 or so clones, roughly four fifths found once; its top ten account for roughly 1.1%. This clone showed up just a few times.

The sequenced sample was peripheral blood. This TCR was recovered from a human donor with acute or convalescent COVID-19. The donor label of this sample is uncertain. The rearrangement links TRBV29-1 to TRBJ1-2; TRBD1 matches at 12 bases. CDR3 protein: CSVAGTGGSSGGYTF. In DNA form, the CDR3 reads TGCAGCGTCGCCGGGACAGGGGGCTCAAGTGGAGGCTACACCTTC.